Listed here are 32 T cell receptor beta chains from one sample, sequenced in a study of vaccination effects on CD4 cells after COVID-19. The table came from immunoSEQ multiplex PCR; TCRdb's copy has only in-frame clones and leaves some out. This table holds tens of thousands of clones, 75% to 90% found once. Their cognate antigens are unknown. Viral peptide pool expansion of antigen-specific CD4+ T cells preceded sequencing in the ViraFEST assay. It was after approximately 10 days of culture that CD4+ T cells were isolated. This specimen consisted of CD4+ T cells from PBMCs cultured with HCoV-229E spike peptides, obtained before COVID-19 vaccination. These TCRs come from a human donor who received a COVID-19 vaccine.

On this clone itself: Compared with germline, one end of the junction differs, possibly owing to a read error. V gene TRBV10-3 combines with J gene TRBJ2-5; D may be TRBD2 (6 bases). The germline V gene has CDR1 ENHRY and CDR2 SYGVKD. This CDR3 is 14 amino acids long. The CDR3 protein is CATSRGGAGETQYF. The CDR3 nucleotides read TGTGCCACCAGTCGGGGCGGGGCCGGGGAGACCCAGTACTTC.

The rearrangement uses TRBV29-1 and TRBJ2-5; 9 nucleotides align to TRBD1. The germline V gene has CDR1 SQVTM and CDR2 ANQGSEA. The V segment lost 6 bases and the J segment 0 bases; nucleotides outside the gene matches: 5. This CDR3 region has 14 residues. CDR3 coding DNA: TGCAGCGTCATAGGACAGGGGAACCAAGAGACCCAGTACTTC. It translates to CSVIGQGNQETQYF.

A single count supports this clone. V and J are TRBV7-7 and TRBJ2-5; no definite D call. V lost 5 bases, J lost 6 bases, and 22 bases lay in between. Germline V gives CDR1 SSHAT, CDR2 FNYEAQ (reference sequence). This CDR3 comprises 16 residues. The CDR3 here is CASSPRLISDVQTQYF. Written as DNA, the CDR3 is TGTGCCAGCAGCCCCCGTTTAATCTCAGACGTCCAGACCCAGTACTTC.

This chain uses TRBV5-4 with TRBJ1-5; D is possibly TRBD1 (6 bases). The ends were cut back, 0 bases at V and 5 bases at J, with 6 bases in the middle. The CDR3 runs to 13 residues. The V gene's germline CDR1 is SGHNT and CDR2 YYREEE (reference sequence). For the CDR3, the DNA is TGTGCCAGCAGCTTGGACAGGGATCAGCCCCAGCATTTT. The encoded protein is CASSLDRDQPQHF. Drawing the rest from reference TRBV5-4 and TRBJ1-5, the complete variable domain is ETGVTQSPTHLIKTRGQQVTLRCSSQSGHNTVSWYQQALGQGPQFIFQYYREEENGRGNFPPRFSGLQFPNYSSELNVNALELDDSALYLCASSLDRDQPQHFGDGTRLSIL.

The J gene is TRBJ2-3, the V gene TRBV11-2, with D uncertain. V was shortened by 6 bases and J by 0 bases, with 13 bases between the two germline ends. This CDR3 contains 15 residues. Looked up from germline, CDR1 is SGHAT and CDR2 is FQNNGV. The CDR3 sequence is CASSKRLSSTDTQYF. CDR3 DNA sequence: TGTGCCAGCAGTAAACGGTTATCTAGCACAGATACGCAGTATTTT.

This clone occurred once. This sequence joins TRBV18 and TRBJ2-1; either TRBD1 or TRBD2 may supply D (5 bases each). CDR3 size: 13 residues. Germline loops: CDR1 KGHSH, CDR2 LQKENI. V lost 2 bases, J lost 9 bases, and 11 bases lay in between. The CDR3 DNA reads TGTGCCAGCTCACCAGCAGATGGGGGTGAGCAGTTCTTC. This translates into CASSPADGGEQFF.

The chain has TRBV2 and TRBJ1-6; D not certain. Trimming cost V 11 bases and J 3 bases, with 11 bases left between them. The CDR3 length is 13 residues. Germline V lookup: CDR1 SNHLY, CDR2 FYNNEI. The CDR3 nucleotides are TGTGCCGGCTCGACATACTATAATTCACCCCTCCACTTT. Translated: CAGSTYYNSPLHF. Filled out from reference TRBV2 and TRBJ1-6, the complete variable domain reads EPEVTQTPSHQVTQMGQEVILRCVPISNHLYFYWYRQILGQKVEFLVSFYNNEISEKSEIFDDQFSVERPDGSNFTLKIRSTKLEDSAMYFCAGSTYYNSPLHFGNGTRLTVT.

J is TRBJ2-3 and V is TRBV9; D is ambiguous. V gave up 0 bases and J gave up 0 bases, with 8 bases separating them. This CDR3 contains 15 residues. Germline assignment: CDR1 SGDLS and CDR2 YYNGEE. CDR3 DNA sequence: TGTGCCAGCAGCGTAGTAGGCTTTAGCACAGATACGCAGTATTTT. Its translation: CASSVVGFSTDTQYF.

CDR3 amino acids: CASSAPGTSTPLGTQYF. The CDR3 DNA reads TGCGCCAGCAGCGCCCCTGGGACTAGCACACCTCTGGGGACCCAGTACTTC. The rearrangement joins TRBV4-1 to TRBJ2-5, with 9 bases identical to TRBD2. Germline CDR1 is MGHRA and CDR2 is YSYEKL. With 5 bases clipped from V and 7 bases from J, the junction kept 17 bases outside the gene matches. The CDR3 is 17 amino acids.

The chain couples TRBV7-2 to TRBJ2-1; D gene unclear. The germline V gene has CDR1 SGHTA and CDR2 FQGNSA. V lost 3 bases, J lost 6 bases, and 6 bases lay in between. CDR3 length: 12 amino acids. The CDR3 is CASSFWGNEQFF. CDR3 coding DNA: TGTGCCAGCAGCTTCTGGGGCAATGAGCAGTTCTTC.

The chain couples TRBV10-2 to TRBJ2-7; 8 bases are a match to TRBD1. Germline trimming cut 0 bases from V and 3 bases from J; bases unmatched to any gene: 1. The CDR3 extends over 14 amino acids. Looked up from germline, CDR1 is WSHSY and CDR2 is SAAADI. For the CDR3, the DNA is TGCGCCAGCAGTGAGTCCGGGACAGGCTACGAGCAGTACGTC. Translated, it gives CASSESGTGYEQYV.

The chain carries TRBV6-1 and TRBJ1-1; 7 bases line up with TRBD1. Germline V gene sequence: CDR1 MNHNS, CDR2 SASEGT. V shed 3 bases and J 1 base; nucleotides not matched to a gene: 5. The CDR3 spans 15 residues. This CDR3 is CASSDPGQPNTEAFF. Here the CDR3 DNA reads TGTGCCAGCAGTGATCCGGGACAGCCGAACACTGAAGCTTTCTTT.

The chain couples TRBV10-2 to TRBJ1-5; 10 bases agree with TRBD1. The CDR3 contains 13 residues. The ends lost 6 bases at V and 4 bases at J; junction bases unmatched: 0. Looked up from germline, CDR1 is WSHSY and CDR2 is SAAADI. The CDR3 DNA reads TGCGCCAGCAGGGGACAGGGGAATCAGCCCCAGCATTTT. Translation: CASRGQGNQPQHF.

The chain links TRBV6-5 to TRBJ2-6; no definite D call. Trimming removed 11 bases at V and 2 bases at J, with 16 bases between. Germline V CDR1 and CDR2: MNHEY, SVGAGI. The CDR3 is 15 amino acids. The CDR3 loop reads CACANLVTGANVLTF. The CDR3 DNA is TGTGCCTGCGCCAACCTCGTTACTGGGGCCAACGTCCTGACTTTC.

The chain combines TRBV25-1 with TRBJ2-2; the D is unclear. Germline loops: CDR1 MGHDK, CDR2 SYGVNS. The CDR3 length is 14 residues. Trimming removed 6 bases from V and 2 bases from J, with 10 bases in between. The CDR3 region is CASSRAHNTGELFF. In DNA form, the CDR3 reads TGTGCCAGCAGCCGGGCCCACAACACCGGGGAGCTGTTTTTT.

This chain uses TRBV5-5 with TRBJ2-7; D unclear. Germline V gives CDR1 SGHKS, CDR2 YYEKEE (reference sequence). CDR3 length: 14 amino acids. Trimming pared 0 bases from V and 0 bases from J, leaving 7 bases between. The CDR3 sequence is CASSLGHSSYEQYV. The CDR3 DNA is TGTGCCAGCAGCTTGGGCCACAGCTCCTACGAGCAGTACGTC.

This chain joins TRBV7-3 and TRBJ2-3, with D unclear. The V gene's germline CDR1 is SGHTA and CDR2 FQGTGA. The CDR3 is 14 amino acids. Trimming removed 1 base at V and 0 bases at J, with 5 bases between. Written as DNA, the CDR3 is TGTGCCAGCAGCTTAATGGGTAGCACAGATACGCAGTATTTT. As protein: CASSLMGSTDTQYF.

The chain employs TRBV4-1 and TRBJ2-3; 10 bases map to TRBD1. V trimming: 2 bases; J trimming: 4 bases; junction bases outside the gene matches: 6. Germline assignment: CDR1 MGHRA and CDR2 YSYEKL. This CDR3 comprises 16 residues. The CDR3 bases are TGCGCCAGCAGCCAATTAGGACAGGGGGGGGCAGATACGCAGTATTTT. Protein sequence: CASSQLGQGGADTQYF.

The count of this clone is one. This chain links TRBV6-6 with TRBJ1-2, with 8 bases lining up with TRBD1. Germline lookup yields CDR1 MNHNY and CDR2 SVGAGI (reference sequence). The CDR3 length is 16 residues. With 6 bases clipped from V and 1 base from J, the junction kept 10 bases outside the gene matches. The CDR3 DNA reads as TGTGCCAGCAGCCGAGACAGGGGAGGGGGTAACTATGGCTACACCTTC. Protein: CASSRDRGGGNYGYTF.

CDR3 sequence (DNA): TGTGCCAGCAGTCCAGGCGGGGGCCAAGAGACCCAGTACTTC. Translated, it gives CASSPGGGQETQYF. The J gene is TRBJ2-5, the V gene TRBV28, with 7 positions matching TRBD2. Germline V gives CDR1 MDHEN, CDR2 SYDVKM. The trim removed 5 bases at V and 1 base at J, leaving 4 bases unmatched. This CDR3 is 14 amino acids long.

The table lists this clone with a count of one. V is TRBV7-9 and J is TRBJ1-6; 7 positions match TRBD1. Trimming cost V 8 bases and J 6 bases; bases outside gene matches: 4. Germline-derived CDR1 and CDR2 are SEHNR and FQNEAQ (reference sequence). This CDR3 is built from 13 residues. The CDR3 DNA reads TGTGCCAGCGGGACAGTCCTTAATTCACCCCTCCACTTT. Protein: CASGTVLNSPLHF.

The chain couples TRBV5-1 to TRBJ2-3; D is possibly TRBD1 (5 bases). CDR1 is SGHRS and CDR2 is YFSETQ in the germline V gene. V lost 8 bases, J lost 0 bases, and 13 bases lay in between. This CDR3 comprises 14 residues. CDR3 DNA: TGCGCCAGTACAAAGGGGTATAGCACAGATACGCAGTATTTT. It specifies CASTKGYSTDTQYF.

In nucleotides, the CDR3 is TGTGCCAGCTCACCGGGTTTCGGGGACCTTACCTACGAGCAGTACGTC. Protein product: CASSPGFGDLTYEQYV. This chain joins TRBV18 and TRBJ2-7; D assignment may be TRBD1 or TRBD2 (5 bases each). CDR1 and CDR2 (germline): KGHSH, LQKENI. The CDR3 loop spans 16 amino acids. V was clipped by 3 bases and J by 2 bases, with 17 bases between them.

The chain links TRBV6-5 to TRBJ1-6; D unresolved. Germline V gives CDR1 MNHEY, CDR2 SVGAGI. Between the trimmed V and J ends, which lost 6 bases and 4 bases, there was a span of 7 bases. This CDR3 is 13 amino acids long. Here the CDR3 DNA reads TGTGCCAGCAGCCCCAATTATAATTCACCCCTCCACTTT. It specifies CASSPNYNSPLHF.

In DNA form, the CDR3 reads TGTGCCAGTAGTACGCCGGGACAGTCCACAGATACGCAGTATTTT. Residues: CASSTPGQSTDTQYF. This chain uses TRBV19 with TRBJ2-3; 7 positions match TRBD1. There are 15 residues in the CDR3. Losses at the gene ends were 4 bases for V and 2 bases for J; bases not matched to a gene: 6. The V gene's germline CDR1 is LNHDA and CDR2 SQIVND (reference sequence).

A single count supports this clone. The chain links TRBV5-8 to TRBJ1-2; D ambiguous. V lost 4 bases to trimming and J lost 8 bases, with 18 bases between them. Germline V gene sequence: CDR1 SGHTS, CDR2 YDEGEE. This CDR3 has 14 residues. In nucleotides, the CDR3 is TGTGCCAGCAGCCGTGGACTACTCTTGGGAGGCTACACCTTC. Translation: CASSRGLLLGGYTF.

The chain joins TRBV18 to TRBJ2-3, with TRBD2 matching over 8 bases. The junction had 9 bases not matched to a gene; V was cut back by 2 bases and J by 5 bases. Germline CDR1 reads KGHSH; CDR2 reads LQKENI. There are 16 residues in the CDR3. CDR3 protein: CASSPGYSGGRDTQYF. CDR3 nucleotide sequence: TGTGCCAGCTCACCAGGGTACAGCGGGGGAAGAGATACGCAGTATTTT. The full variable domain, with the rest looked up from reference TRBV18 and TRBJ2-3, is NAGVMQNPRHLVRRRGQEARLRCSPMKGHSHVYWYRQLPEEGLKFMVYLQKENIIDESGMPKERFSAEFPKEGPSILRIQQVVRGDSAAYFCASSPGYSGGRDTQYFGPGTRLTVL.

The gene calls are TRBV18 and TRBJ1-5; no clear D gene. This CDR3 is 14 amino acids long. V was pared by 4 bases and J by 0 bases, with 7 bases between. Germline lookup yields CDR1 KGHSH and CDR2 LQKENI. CDR3 region: CASSQQFSNQPQHF. CDR3 in DNA: TGTGCCAGCTCACAACAGTTTAGCAATCAGCCCCAGCATTTT. The entire variable domain, with the rest obtained from reference TRBV18 and TRBJ1-5, is as follows: NAGVMQNPRHLVRRRGQEARLRCSPMKGHSHVYWYRQLPEEGLKFMVYLQKENIIDESGMPKERFSAEFPKEGPSILRIQQVVRGDSAAYFCASSQQFSNQPQHFGDGTRLSIL.

The genes are TRBV7-3 and TRBJ2-1, with D unresolved. Deletions cut 5 bases from V and 7 bases from J, with 15 bases between. The germline V gene encodes CDR1 SGHTA and CDR2 FQGTGA. The CDR3 is 14 residues long. In DNA, the CDR3 is TGTGCCAGCAGCCCTTTCGTCGGGCCAAATGAGCAGTTCTTC. This encodes CASSPFVGPNEQFF.

The rearrangement joins TRBV5-6 to TRBJ2-5; possibly TRBD1 or TRBD2 for D (6 bases each). Germline V lookup: CDR1 SGHDT, CDR2 YYEEEE. The V end was cut by 2 bases, the J end by 5 bases, with 10 bases between. CDR3 length: 13 amino acids. The CDR3 region is CASSFLGGETQYF. The CDR3 DNA follows: TGTGCCAGCAGCTTTTTAGGGGGGGAGACCCAGTACTTC.

The chain couples TRBV6-1 to TRBJ1-2, with TRBD1 as a possible D gene (5 bases). This CDR3 comprises 14 residues. V dropped 2 bases and J dropped 4 bases, with 11 bases sitting between them. CDR1 is MNHNS, CDR2 SASEGT, per germline. In DNA form, the CDR3 reads TGTGCCAGCAGTGAATACCGGGGACCCTATGGCTACACCTTC. Residues: CASSEYRGPYGYTF.

This clone was seen only once. The chain recombines TRBV5-1 with TRBJ2-3; 8 bases line up with TRBD2. This CDR3 is built from 16 residues. V gave up 5 bases and J gave up 2 bases; unmatched junction bases: 10. CDR1 is SGHRS and CDR2 is YFSETQ in the germline V gene. The CDR3 nucleotides read TGCGCCAGCAGTGGGAGGGGCGGGGGGACCACAGATACGCAGTATTTT. Amino acids: CASSGRGGGTTDTQYF.